Given below is one T cell receptor beta chain in context. Its antigen is not known. With 60 Vbeta and 13 Jbeta primers, the PCR was carried out. This table comes from immunoSEQ multiplex PCR, and its TCRdb copy is limited to in-frame clones, with some not included. The sample consists of about 99,000 clones, roughly three quarters of them appearing once. This sample was included in a study of cytomegalovirus exposure and HLA in healthy donors. Study conclusions and caveats: According to an earlier analysis, most TCR beta V segments yielded productive rearrangements about 87% or about 30% of the time.

The specimen was PBMCs. The source of this sequence is a woman aged 18-30 years in good health and CMV-seropositive.

DNA of the CDR3: TGTGCCAGCAGCTTAGTTTCGCGGGAGTTTAACAATGAGCAGTTCTTC. Translating it yields CASSLVSREFNNEQFF. The chain is built from TRBV7-6 and TRBJ2-1, with 7 bases fitting TRBD2. The CDR3 runs to 16 residues. Germline assignment: CDR1 SGHVS and CDR2 FNYEAQ. V was clipped by 1 base and J by 5 bases; unmatched bases: 8.